This record looks at one T cell receptor (beta chain) sequence and its context. What this receptor recognizes is not known. Base qualities are not provided; no much larger clone lies one nucleotide away. Between the V and J ends, shortened by 6 bases and 5 bases respectively, the junction contains 22 bases. Based on the germline V gene (reference sequence), the CDR1 and CDR2 sequences are MNHEY and SMNVEV. Including cysteine and phenylalanine, the CDR3 has 17 amino acids. The CDR3 DNA has 51 bases and is translated from base 1. The sample was run on an Illumina NovaSeq 6000. cDNA libraries for TCRalpha and TCRbeta were prepared by 5'RACE using constant-segment primers, with sample barcodes and unique molecular identifiers added. Trizol reagent was used to extract RNA from every sample. Library amplification was performed in two PCR steps, and a second sample barcode and Illumina TruSeq adapters were introduced in the second step. The libraries were sequenced on an Illumina NovaSeq using 2 x 150 bp paired-end reads. The original pipeline was this. Demultiplexing of reads and collapsing into UMI-guided consensus sequences were performed with migec v1.2.7. Using mixcr v2.1.11, the UMI consensuses were aligned to TRA and TRB V and J templates and assembled into clonotypes. A clonotype was counted as expanded or contracted only when both edgeR and NoisET called the clonotype significant, with the noise models trained on biological replicates. edgeR calls used a false discovery rate-adjusted p below 0.01 and a log2 fold-change threshold of 1. As an exploratory analysis of dynamics, max-normalized trajectories of the 1000 most abundant clonotypes were examined with PCA combined with hierarchical clustering. Each responding clone was given a CD4 or CD8 phenotype based on the CD4+ and CD8+ repertoires, which had been sequenced separately. TCRdb reran the public reads through fastp at Q25 and MiXCR, keeping productive beta chains. All rows with the same CDR3 protein become a single entry with the most common DNA and genes. TCRdb's processing, not the study's, gives the V and J calls here. The sample records some 200,000 distinct CDR3 sequences, 9.5% to 10% of which are singletons. 3% to 4% of the sample belongs to the ten largest clones.

Ficoll-Paque density gradient centrifugation was the method used to isolate PBMCs. The record originates from a study of T-cell memory formation after mild COVID-19 (dated by TCRdb to the early 2020s). Background on the whole study: TCR sequence clusters from the two donors were found to be largely donor specific. T-cell clones expanding and contracting after mild COVID-19 in a couple of donors were tracked by longitudinal TCRalpha and TCRbeta repertoire sequencing. Two young, previously healthy adult volunteers, one female and one male, were included in the cohort.

Findings and caveats that apply to the study as a whole: Clones contracting from day 15 to 85 had balanced CD4/CD8 phenotypes, while a second wave expanding from day 15 to 37 was biased towards CD4+. The study covered only a couple of mild cases, and larger cohorts including severe cases with pre-infection samples were considered necessary. Some responding clones were found in pre-infection memory, which suggests that pre-existing cross-reactive memory T cells took part in the SARS-CoV-2 response. The second-wave clones that peaked on day 37 were not confirmed to be SARS-CoV-2 specific. Contracting CD4+ clones appeared mostly in the CM and EM memory subsets, whereas CD8+ clones were enriched in EMRA.

Rearrangement joined TRBV27 to TRBJ1-4; the D segment could be TRBD1, given 6 matching bases. The sequence came from a man between 18 and 29 years old who had mild COVID-19 (a few samples of this study predate the infection). The sample titles of this study are shuffled in the database, so cell type and time point are left out; the donor was told from shared clones. The specimen was PBMCs or a T cell subset sorted from them (not recorded which). The sequenced DNA is TGTGCCAGCAGATCATTTCTGCGCGGGACAAGAAATGAAAAACTGTTTTTT. Translation gives CASRSFLRGTRNEKLFF.